The sample holds a few counts of the clone carrying this T cell receptor delta chain. For this DNA, TCRdb reports the protein of a much larger clone, which diverges at residue 9, most likely from a read error; the protein presented here is translated directly from the DNA. This entry comes from a study of gamma-delta chains in newborns, infants, children. Overall study: Innate gammadelta T cells reportedly expand polyclonally right after birth, driven by microbial exposure, per the title.

V was pared by 0 bases and J by 1 base, with 18 bases between. Germline V CDR1 and CDR2: TSWWSYY, QGS. The CDR3 covers 18 residues. TCRdb called clones anew from the reads with CATT. The sample has 7,000 to 9,500 delta-chain clones; over 1.5% are singletons. This receptor was identified in a child who was a newborn, infant or young child, either healthy, febrile or measles-vaccinated (not recorded which). The chain combines TRDV1 with TRDJ1; D uncertain. The sequencing sample was made of blood. The CDR3 protein is CALGELFSVGTTTDKLIF. CDR3 nucleotides: TGTGCTCTTGGGGAACTATTTTCCGTTGGGACTACCACCGATAAACTCATCTTT.